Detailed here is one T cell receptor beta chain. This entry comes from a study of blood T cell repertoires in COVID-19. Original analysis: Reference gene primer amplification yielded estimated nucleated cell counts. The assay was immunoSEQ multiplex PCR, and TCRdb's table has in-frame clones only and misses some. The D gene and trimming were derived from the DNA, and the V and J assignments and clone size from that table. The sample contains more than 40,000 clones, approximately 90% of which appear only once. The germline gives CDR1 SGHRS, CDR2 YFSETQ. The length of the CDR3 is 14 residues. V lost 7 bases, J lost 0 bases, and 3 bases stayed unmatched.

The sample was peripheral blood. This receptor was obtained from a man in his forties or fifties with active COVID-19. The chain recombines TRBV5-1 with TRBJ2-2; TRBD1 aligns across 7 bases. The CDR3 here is CASFQGANTGELFF. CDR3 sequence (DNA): TGCGCCAGCTTTCAGGGGGCGAACACCGGGGAGCTGTTTTTT.